A selection of T cell receptor beta chains follows, all from one sample in a study of regulatory T cells in long-lasting Graves disease. Each CDR3 protein is one row after TCRdb ran MiXCR on the multiplex PCR reads. The sample contains roughly 380,000 distinct CDR3 sequences, roughly 15% of which appear only once. The source material was peripheral blood mononuclear cells (PBMCs), sampled at new diagnosis, from a patient treated with antithyroid drugs. These receptors originate from a female donor with Graves disease. The CDR3 runs from the conserved cysteine through the conserved F or W. The order of the fields is CDR3 protein, CDR3 DNA, D gene, J gene, V gene, clone size. The D gene is left open where the match is weak. The size field is filled for only some rows; it gives once, few, many or a size class.

cdr3_aa: CSARQPLGDYGYTF; cdr3_nt: TGCAGTGCTAGACAGCCCCTCGGAGACTATGGCTACACCTTC; d_call: NA; j_call: TRBJ1-2; v_call: TRBV20-1; clone_size: many
cdr3_aa: CASSYGQSNQPQHF; cdr3_nt: TGTGCCAGCAGTTACGGACAGAGCAATCAGCCCCAGCATTTT; d_call: NA; j_call: TRBJ1-5; v_call: TRBV6-5; clone_size: many
cdr3_aa: CSAAGTSGKFDEQFF; cdr3_nt: TGCAGTGCTGCCGGGACTAGCGGGAAATTCGATGAGCAGTTCTTC; d_call: TRBD2; j_call: TRBJ2-1; v_call: TRBV20-1; clone_size: many
cdr3_aa: CASKGQMNTEAFF; cdr3_nt: TGTGCCAGCAAAGGACAGATGAACACTGAAGCTTTCTTT; d_call: NA; j_call: TRBJ1-1; v_call: TRBV2; clone_size: many
cdr3_aa: CASSQDPGGRAFF; cdr3_nt: TGTGCCAGCAGCCAAGATCCCGGCGGGAGAGCTTTCTTT; d_call: NA; j_call: TRBJ1-1; v_call: TRBV14; clone_size: NA
cdr3_aa: CASSRQGLMNTEAFF; cdr3_nt: TGTGCCAGTAGTAGGCAGGGCCTAATGAACACTGAAGCTTTCTTT; d_call: NA; j_call: TRBJ1-1; v_call: TRBV19; clone_size: many
cdr3_aa: CTSHGSDANTGELFF; cdr3_nt: TGTACCAGCCATGGCTCGGACGCGAACACCGGGGAGCTGTTTTTT; d_call: NA; j_call: TRBJ2-2; v_call: TRBV12-3/TRBV12-4; clone_size: NA
cdr3_aa: CASSVKEGRNGELFF; cdr3_nt: TGTGCCAGCAGCGTCAAGGAAGGGAGGAACGGGGAGCTGTTTTTT; d_call: NA; j_call: TRBJ2-2; v_call: TRBV9; clone_size: few
cdr3_aa: CASSRTLGERLNNEQFF; cdr3_nt: TGTGCCAGCAGCCGGACCCTAGGCGAGCGCCTAAACAATGAGCAGTTCTTC; d_call: NA; j_call: TRBJ2-1; v_call: TRBV3-1; clone_size: many
cdr3_aa: CASSWAGATDTQYF; cdr3_nt: TGTGCCAGCAGTTGGGCGGGAGCAACAGATACGCAGTATTTT; d_call: TRBD2; j_call: TRBJ2-3; v_call: TRBV12-3/TRBV12-4; clone_size: once
cdr3_aa: CASSLAVLAPNEQFF; cdr3_nt: TGCGCCAGCAGCTTGGCCGTACTAGCCCCTAATGAGCAGTTCTTC; d_call: NA; j_call: TRBJ2-1; v_call: TRBV5-1; clone_size: many
cdr3_aa: CASSLGGIDEQFF; cdr3_nt: TGTGCCAGCAGCTTAGGAGGGATCGATGAGCAGTTCTTC; d_call: NA; j_call: TRBJ2-1; v_call: TRBV11-2; clone_size: many
cdr3_aa: CASSLVPGGYTF; cdr3_nt: TGTGCCAGCAGTTTAGTCCCGGGAGGCTACACCTTC; d_call: NA; j_call: TRBJ1-2; v_call: TRBV12-3/TRBV12-4; clone_size: many
cdr3_aa: CASSYPPRHRVKTGELFF; cdr3_nt: TGTGCCAGCAGCTACCCCCCCCGGCACAGGGTGAAAACCGGGGAGCTGTTTTTT; d_call: NA; j_call: TRBJ2-2; v_call: TRBV11-2; clone_size: few
cdr3_aa: CAWDLSSSDTQYF; cdr3_nt: TGTGCCTGGGATTTGTCTAGCTCGGATACGCAGTATTTT; d_call: NA; j_call: TRBJ2-3; v_call: TRBV30; clone_size: NA
cdr3_aa: CSVGFVGDVRGYTF; cdr3_nt: TGCAGCGTTGGGTTCGTAGGGGACGTTAGGGGCTACACCTTC; d_call: NA; j_call: TRBJ1-2; v_call: TRBV29-1; clone_size: many
cdr3_aa: CASSPGAGVGYTF; cdr3_nt: TGTGCCAGCAGCCCCGGGGCAGGGGTTGGCTACACCTTC; d_call: NA; j_call: TRBJ1-2; v_call: TRBV14; clone_size: few
cdr3_aa: CASSRLAGGPEEQYF; cdr3_nt: TGTGCCAGCAGTCGGCTAGCGGGAGGGCCGGAAGAGCAGTACTTC; d_call: TRBD2; j_call: TRBJ2-7; v_call: TRBV6-1; clone_size: many
cdr3_aa: CASSLAGGKSNEQFF; cdr3_nt: TGTGCCAGCAGTTTAGCAGGGGGCAAGTCCAATGAGCAGTTCTTC; d_call: TRBD1; j_call: TRBJ2-1; v_call: TRBV28; clone_size: many
cdr3_aa: CASSFPGGVWKAFF; cdr3_nt: TGTGCCAGTTCTTTCCCGGGGGGCGTATGGAAAGCTTTCTTT; d_call: NA; j_call: TRBJ1-1; v_call: TRBV19; clone_size: few
cdr3_aa: CASSFFSGFAFF; cdr3_nt: TGTGCCAGCAGTTTTTTTTCGGGGTTTGCTTTCTTT; d_call: NA; j_call: TRBJ1-1; v_call: TRBV28; clone_size: NA
cdr3_aa: CATNPGGKYSNQPQHF; cdr3_nt: TGTGCCACTAACCCAGGGGGAAAATATAGCAATCAGCCCCAGCATTTT; d_call: TRBD1; j_call: TRBJ1-5; v_call: TRBV28; clone_size: NA
cdr3_aa: CASSSPGRDSYEQYF; cdr3_nt: TGCGCCAGCAGCTCTCCGGGACGGGACTCCTACGAGCAGTACTTC; d_call: NA; j_call: TRBJ2-7; v_call: TRBV5-1; clone_size: NA
cdr3_aa: CASTRGTIKYSNQPQHF; cdr3_nt: TGCGCCAGCACCCGCGGGACCATCAAATATAGCAATCAGCCCCAGCATTTT; d_call: NA; j_call: TRBJ1-5; v_call: TRBV4-1; clone_size: NA
cdr3_aa: CASSVKEGDMDRFRGYTF; cdr3_nt: TGTGCCAGCAGCGTAAAAGAAGGAGACATGGACAGGTTCCGTGGCTACACCTTC; d_call: TRBD1; j_call: TRBJ1-2; v_call: TRBV9; clone_size: few
cdr3_aa: CASSLRGTTGELFF; cdr3_nt: TGTGCCAGCAGTTTGAGGGGTACCACCGGGGAGCTGTTTTTT; d_call: NA; j_call: TRBJ2-2; v_call: TRBV12-3/TRBV12-4; clone_size: many
cdr3_aa: CASSEVEPTGFGEQFF; cdr3_nt: TGTGCCAGCAGCGAAGTGGAACCTACAGGGTTCGGGGAGCAGTTCTTC; d_call: NA; j_call: TRBJ2-1; v_call: TRBV3-1; clone_size: many
cdr3_aa: CASSTPGGAFGGQYF; cdr3_nt: TGTGCCAGCAGTACGCCCGGGGGCGCGTTTGGAGGGCAGTACTTC; d_call: NA; j_call: TRBJ2-7; v_call: TRBV28; clone_size: few
cdr3_aa: CASSFLTGGYGYTF; cdr3_nt: TGTGCCAGCAGTTTCCTGACGGGAGGCTATGGCTACACCTTC; d_call: NA; j_call: TRBJ1-2; v_call: TRBV6-2/TRBV6-3; clone_size: NA
cdr3_aa: CASSLIRAVMNTEAFF; cdr3_nt: TGTGCCAGCAGCTTAATTCGCGCGGTCATGAACACTGAAGCTTTCTTT; d_call: NA; j_call: TRBJ1-1; v_call: TRBV7-3; clone_size: few
cdr3_aa: CASSASGVREETQYF; cdr3_nt: TGTGCCAGCAGCGCGAGTGGGGTCAGGGAAGAGACCCAGTACTTC; d_call: NA; j_call: TRBJ2-5; v_call: TRBV7-2; clone_size: many
cdr3_aa: CASSPGGLYGYTF; cdr3_nt: TGTGCCAGCAGTCCCGGGGGGCTCTATGGCTACACCTTC; d_call: NA; j_call: TRBJ1-2; v_call: TRBV28; clone_size: many
cdr3_aa: CASWSAGGFSEQYF; cdr3_nt: TGTGCCAGCTGGTCGGCGGGGGGTTTTTCCGAGCAGTACTTC; d_call: TRBD2; j_call: TRBJ2-7; v_call: TRBV28; clone_size: NA
cdr3_aa: CASSSEGALAYEQYF; cdr3_nt: TGTGCCAGCAGCTCGGAAGGGGCCCTCGCCTACGAGCAGTACTTC; d_call: NA; j_call: TRBJ2-7; v_call: TRBV28; clone_size: NA
cdr3_aa: CASSSERAPYNEQFF; cdr3_nt: TGTGCCAGCAGCTCGGAGAGGGCACCGTACAATGAGCAGTTCTTC; d_call: NA; j_call: TRBJ2-1; v_call: TRBV7-9; clone_size: few
cdr3_aa: CASSLCSRISYEQYF; cdr3_nt: TGTGCCAGCAGTTTATGCTCCCGGATCTCCTACGAGCAGTACTTC; d_call: NA; j_call: TRBJ2-7; v_call: TRBV28; clone_size: NA
cdr3_aa: CSARDRVRTEAFF; cdr3_nt: TGCAGTGCTAGGGACAGGGTTCGAACTGAAGCTTTCTTT; d_call: TRBD1; j_call: TRBJ1-1; v_call: TRBV20-1; clone_size: many
cdr3_aa: CASSLLGGGSYEQYF; cdr3_nt: TGTGCCAGCAGTTTACTGGGAGGGGGCTCCTACGAGCAGTACTTC; d_call: NA; j_call: TRBJ2-7; v_call: TRBV12-3/TRBV12-4; clone_size: many
cdr3_aa: CASSPPTGGPRYEQYF; cdr3_nt: TGTGCCAGCTCACCACCGACGGGAGGGCCGAGGTACGAGCAGTACTTC; d_call: TRBD2; j_call: TRBJ2-7; v_call: TRBV18; clone_size: NA
cdr3_aa: CASSDGLRYEQYF; cdr3_nt: TGTGCCAGCAGCGACGGACTCCGCTACGAGCAGTACTTC; d_call: NA; j_call: TRBJ2-7; v_call: TRBV7-9; clone_size: many
cdr3_aa: CASSQWPGFTDTQYF; cdr3_nt: TGTGCCAGCAGCCAGTGGCCCGGGTTTACAGATACGCAGTATTTT; d_call: NA; j_call: TRBJ2-3; v_call: TRBV11-2; clone_size: many
cdr3_aa: CASSLEGQSNSPLHF; cdr3_nt: TGCGCCAGCAGCTTGGAAGGACAGTCTAATTCACCCCTCCACTTT; d_call: NA; j_call: TRBJ1-6; v_call: TRBV5-1; clone_size: NA
cdr3_aa: CASSLQTGWNTEAFF; cdr3_nt: TGTGCCAGCAGTCTACAGACAGGTTGGAACACTGAAGCTTTCTTT; d_call: NA; j_call: TRBJ1-1; v_call: TRBV12-3/TRBV12-4; clone_size: many
cdr3_aa: CASRGGVVNSNQPQHF; cdr3_nt: TGTGCCAGCAGGGGGGGCGTGGTGAATAGCAATCAGCCCCAGCATTTT; d_call: NA; j_call: TRBJ1-5; v_call: TRBV12-3/TRBV12-4; clone_size: NA
cdr3_aa: CSVVGTKEIGETQYF; cdr3_nt: TGCAGCGTTGTGGGGACGAAGGAGATCGGAGAGACCCAGTACTTC; d_call: NA; j_call: TRBJ2-5; v_call: TRBV29-1; clone_size: many
cdr3_aa: CASSLIQRGYNEQFF; cdr3_nt: TGTGCCAGCAGCTTAATACAGCGGGGCTACAATGAGCAGTTCTTC; d_call: TRBD2; j_call: TRBJ2-1; v_call: TRBV11-1; clone_size: many
cdr3_aa: CASSWGWGRLSSNQPQHF; cdr3_nt: TGTGCCAGCAGCTGGGGATGGGGGCGGCTTTCGAGCAATCAGCCCCAGCATTTT; d_call: NA; j_call: TRBJ1-5; v_call: TRBV5-5; clone_size: many
cdr3_aa: CASSFRAGGNTEAFF; cdr3_nt: TGTGCCAGCAGCTTCAGGGCGGGTGGGAACACTGAAGCTTTCTTT; d_call: NA; j_call: TRBJ1-1; v_call: TRBV5-5; clone_size: many
cdr3_aa: CASSAEQVSTDTQYF; cdr3_nt: TGTGCCAGCTCCGCAGAACAGGTCAGCACAGATACGCAGTATTTT; d_call: NA; j_call: TRBJ2-3; v_call: TRBV2; clone_size: many
cdr3_aa: CASPTPGTTPTDTQYF; cdr3_nt: TGTGCCAGCCCCACCCCCGGGACAACGCCCACAGATACGCAGTATTTT; d_call: NA; j_call: TRBJ2-3; v_call: TRBV7-9; clone_size: many
cdr3_aa: CSVGPGVGETQYF; cdr3_nt: TGCAGCGTGGGGCCTGGGGTCGGGGAGACCCAGTACTTC; d_call: NA; j_call: TRBJ2-5; v_call: TRBV29-1; clone_size: many